These 18 T cell receptor beta chains originate from one sample sequenced in a study of siplizumab effects on memory and regulatory T cells. This table comes from immunoSEQ multiplex PCR, and its TCRdb copy is limited to in-frame clones, with some not included. The sample lists around 94,000 clones; roughly nine tenths were seen once. The sequencing input was CD4+ T cells sorted from blood. These receptors all come from a human donor in good health.

V gene TRBV5-1 combines with J gene TRBJ1-4, with 8 bases that match TRBD1. Germline CDR1 SGHRS, CDR2 YFSETQ. This CDR3 is built from 14 residues. The V gene end was trimmed by 4 bases and the J gene end by 10 bases; junction bases not matched to a gene: 9. The CDR3 nucleotides read TGCGCCAGCAGCCGTCAGGGGGCGGGGGCAAAACTGTTTTTT. Its protein is CASSRQGAGAKLFF.

The chain couples TRBV4-1 to TRBJ2-1; TRBD2 matches 11 bases. V lost 1 base, J lost 4 bases, and 6 bases stayed unmatched. Per germline, CDR1 MGHRA and CDR2 YSYEKL. The CDR3 covers 17 residues. The CDR3 reads CASSQGAGTSGYNEQFF. The DNA of the CDR3 is TGCGCCAGCAGCCAAGGCGCCGGGACTAGCGGTTACAATGAGCAGTTCTTC.

This clone is judged medium-sized. Different DNA sequences within this sample yield the same CDR3. This chain connects TRBV5-1 to TRBJ2-2; TRBD2 aligns across 8 bases. V gave up 0 bases and J gave up 3 bases; unmatched junction bases: 1. Germline values: CDR1 SGHRS, CDR2 YFSETQ. There are 15 residues in the CDR3. CDR3 nucleotide sequence: TGCGCCAGCAGCTTGGTACTAGCGGACACCGGGGAGCTGTTTTTT. It yields the protein CASSLVLADTGELFF.

The J gene is TRBJ2-7, the V gene TRBV4-1; 8 nucleotides agree with TRBD2. Losses at the gene ends were 0 bases for V and 7 bases for J; bases not matched to a gene: 11. The CDR3 runs 16 residues. Germline assignment: CDR1 MGHRA and CDR2 YSYEKL. CDR3 amino acids: CASSQELSSGSGEQYF. CDR3 DNA: TGCGCCAGCAGCCAAGAACTGTCGAGCGGGAGCGGTGAGCAGTACTTC.

The J gene is TRBJ1-2, the V gene TRBV18; 7 bases match TRBD1. This CDR3 comprises 13 residues. J lost 9 bases, V lost 5 bases, and 9 bases had no gene match. Germline CDR1 reads KGHSH; CDR2 reads LQKENI. The chain's CDR3 is CASSASDRESYTF. DNA for the CDR3: TGTGCCAGCTCAGCCAGTGACAGGGAGAGCTACACCTTC.

This chain joins TRBV27 and TRBJ2-3, with D hard to call. Germline CDR1 is MNHEY and CDR2 is SMNVEV (reference sequence). The V end lost 6 bases, the J end lost 4 bases, and 11 bases lay between the germline ends. This CDR3 is 13 amino acids long. This CDR3 is CASSNRAADTQYF. In DNA form, the CDR3 reads TGTGCCAGCAGCAACCGGGCGGCAGATACGCAGTATTTT.

The CDR3 bases are TGTGCCTGGAGTGGAAACACTAGGGGCATTCAGTACTTC. This encodes CAWSGNTRGIQYF. V usage is TRBV30 and J usage is TRBJ2-4; either TRBD1 or TRBD2 may supply D (5 bases each). Trimming removed 1 base from V and 9 bases from J, with 13 bases in between. Germline V gene data show CDR1 as GTSNPN and CDR2 as SVGIG (reference sequence). The CDR3 runs to 13 residues.

This chain connects TRBV27 to TRBJ2-7, with D possibly TRBD2 on 5 matching bases. Germline V CDR1 and CDR2: MNHEY, SMNVEV (reference sequence). Between the trimmed V and J ends, which lost 6 bases and 0 bases, there was a span of 12 bases. CDR3 length: 14 amino acids. The CDR3 loop reads CASSRTVSSYEQYF. CDR3 DNA sequence: TGTGCCAGCAGCCGGACTGTAAGCTCCTACGAGCAGTACTTC.

This chain uses TRBV6-1 with TRBJ2-7; D uncertain. Looked up from germline, CDR1 is MNHNS and CDR2 is SASEGT. The CDR3 covers 13 residues. Trimming removed 7 bases at V and 0 bases at J, with 10 bases between. CDR3 nucleotide sequence: TGTGCCAGCACGTACTGGGGCTCCTACGAGCAGTACTTC. It translates to CASTYWGSYEQYF.

V is TRBV18 and J is TRBJ2-7, with TRBD2 identical over 14 bases. The CDR3 has 17 amino acids. The V segment lost 4 bases and the J segment 1 base; nucleotides outside the gene matches: 6. Germline CDR1 KGHSH, CDR2 LQKENI. The CDR3 loop reads CASSQPGLAGESYEQYF. The CDR3 nucleotides read TGTGCCAGCTCACAGCCGGGACTAGCGGGAGAATCCTACGAGCAGTACTTC.

CDR3 bases: TGTGCCAGCAGGTCTCTTCGGGACGGGTATGGCTACACCTTC. Translated: CASRSLRDGYGYTF. This rearrangement joins TRBV6-1 to TRBJ1-2; D possibly corresponds to TRBD1 (5 bases). The CDR3 is 14 residues long. V lost 6 bases to trimming and J lost 5 bases, with 16 bases between them. From germline, CDR1 is MNHNS and CDR2 SASEGT.

The CDR3 DNA sequence: TGTGCCTGGAGATCCGGCGGATTAGCCTACGAGCAGTACTTC. Translating gives CAWRSGGLAYEQYF. The chain employs TRBV30 and TRBJ2-7, with D unresolved. The CDR3 is 14 amino acids. Trimming stripped 3 bases from V and 2 bases from J, with 14 bases between. Germline values: CDR1 GTSNPN, CDR2 SVGIG (reference sequence).

The chain combines TRBV15 with TRBJ1-4; TRBD1 is a possible D gene (6 bases). The ends were cut back, 4 bases at V and 3 bases at J, with 12 bases in the middle. The CDR3 totals 15 residues. The germline gives CDR1 LNHNV, CDR2 YYDKDF (reference sequence). The CDR3: CATSKGGPSNEKLFF. The CDR3 DNA sequence: TGTGCCACCAGCAAAGGGGGACCCTCTAATGAAAAACTGTTTTTT.

This chain connects TRBV27 to TRBJ1-2; 8 bases agree with TRBD1. Germline loops: CDR1 MNHEY, CDR2 SMNVEV (reference sequence). The V segment lost 4 bases and the J segment 8 bases; nucleotides outside the gene matches: 12. The CDR3 loop spans 15 amino acids. The CDR3 nucleotides read TGTGCCAGCAGTTCGAACCCCAGACAGGGGTACGGCTACACCTTC. Its translation: CASSSNPRQGYGYTF.

The chain joins TRBV27 to TRBJ2-5, with 9 bases fitting TRBD2. J lost 2 bases, V lost 5 bases, and 9 bases had no gene match. Germline CDR1 is MNHEY and CDR2 is SMNVEV (reference sequence). The CDR3 runs to 16 residues. The CDR3 DNA reads as TGTGCCAGCAGTCGAACCGGGACTAGCAGTCAAGAGACCCAGTACTTC. Translating it yields CASSRTGTSSQETQYF.

The chain links TRBV28 to TRBJ1-2; 7 bases map to TRBD1. Trimming at V came to 6 bases and at J to 4 bases, leaving 8 bases not matched to a gene. Germline CDR1 and CDR2: MDHEN and SYDVKM. This CDR3 has 14 residues. In DNA, the CDR3 is TGTGCCAGCAGCCCCGGGACAGCCCTCTATGGCTACACCTTC. This codes for CASSPGTALYGYTF.

This clone appeared once. The CDR3 protein is CASSVVVGGTQYF. The DNA for the CDR3 is TGTGCCAGCAGCGTAGTAGTGGGTGGGACCCAGTACTTC. V usage is TRBV9 and J usage is TRBJ2-5; the D is unclear. Germline V lookup: CDR1 SGDLS, CDR2 YYNGEE. The CDR3 runs 13 residues. Trimming left V 0 bases short and J 7 bases short, with 10 bases between. Together with reference TRBV9 and TRBJ2-5, the CDR3 gives the full variable domain: DSGVTQTPKHLITATGQRVTLRCSPRSGDLSVYWYQQSLDQGLQFLIQYYNGEERAKGNILERFSAQQFPDLHSELNLSSLELGDSALYFCASSVVVGGTQYFGPGTRLLVL.

The J gene is TRBJ1-1, the V gene TRBV7-9, with a possible D match to TRBD1 (5 bases). V lost 4 bases to trimming and J lost 3 bases, with 12 bases between them. Germline assignment: CDR1 SEHNR and CDR2 FQNEAQ (reference sequence). The CDR3 covers 14 residues. The CDR3 protein is CASSYKGRDTEAFF. The CDR3 DNA is TGTGCCAGCAGCTATAAGGGGAGGGACACTGAAGCTTTCTTT.